Listed here is a single TCR beta chain. Its antigen remains unidentified. The record has no base qualities; no much larger clone is one base away. The data are from a study of blood T cell repertoires in COVID-19 (dated by TCRdb to the early 2020s). Broadly, across the study: Collaborator samples came from the United States, Italy and Spain and covered acute and convalescent phases of COVID-19. The prospective study material was composed of cDNA or gDNA derived from T cells, B-cell-depleted T cells, or PBMCs. The dataset comprised deeply sampled blood TCRbeta repertoires from subjects exposed to, actively infected with, or recovered from COVID-19. The repertoires were made available in a free public database intended to serve as a resource for research on the immune response to SARS-CoV-2. The samples were drawn from two sources: the first 160 participants of the ongoing ImmuneRACE study, and 1,200 or so subjects contributed by 6 global collaborators. Nearly every sample came with metadata listing a de-identified subject ID, COVID-19 status, age in years and sex. Where HLA class I and class II types were available, the types were taken from metadata supplied by the sample provider, not from assay-based typing. On the study overall, not on this receptor specifically: Clinical and demographic metadata were provided uncurated, with the amount varying by source and participant.

The collaborating institutions used their own protocols to collect whole blood in K2EDTA tubes. For TCRbeta analysis, collaborators shipped samples in one of three forms: frozen whole blood, isolated PBMCs, or DNA extracted from either of those sample types. The immunoSEQ Assay, a bias-controlled multiplex PCR, was used to amplify TCRbeta CDR3 regions from genomic DNA. For the original study's pipeline: The number of nucleated cells in each sample was estimated by amplification of reference gene primers within the assay. To quantify the absolute abundance of each unique TCRbeta CDR3 rearrangement, sequence reads were collapsed and filtered. Productive Simpson clonality was computed per sample as the square root of Simpson's diversity index over productive rearrangements. TCRdb retrieved this table from immuneACCESS and kept in-frame rearrangements only. Not all clones are present; in checked studies, unresolved V genes account for under half, and no reason is known for the remainder. That table is the source of V, J and clone size, and D and trimming were worked out from the DNA. Within this sample are around 50,000 clones, with roughly 83% of them counted one time only. Together, the top ten hold roughly 15% of the sample.

Counted from cysteine to phenylalanine, this CDR3 has 17 amino acids. The sequence is cut down to CDR3 DNA, 51 bases in frame from base 1. The V end loses 4 bases and the J end loses 3 bases, and a stretch of 22 bases separates them. The germline V gene supplies CDR1 SGDLS and CDR2 YYNGEE. The chain links TRBV9 with TRBJ1-2; the D gene is perhaps TRBD1, on 5 matching bases. Sequenced sample: peripheral blood. The origin of this receptor is a human donor in a cohort sampled during active COVID-19. The CDR3 corresponds to CASSPWAPWGGDYGYTF. The DNA is TGTGCCAGCAGCCCTTGGGCCCCGTGGGGGGGAGACTATGGCTACACCTTC.